Below, one T cell receptor beta chain is given with its context. Its antigen is still unknown. This clone may be a read error of a much larger clone one base away. The sample is drawn from a study of blood T cells in healthy people across ages. Study results and caveats: Roughly linearly, TCR beta diversity per million T cells fell as age increased. With unsorted PBMCs, a conclusive comparison of naive versus antigen-experienced cells was not possible. Comparison with aged donors showed that long-lived donors had more naive CD4+ cells and higher diversity.

A second PCR of 7 to 11 cycles used a sample-barcoded 5' primer and a J-beta primer mix. A single record per CDR3 protein comes from TCRdb applying MiXCR to the 5' RACE reads. This sample has 850,000 to 1,300,000 distinct CDR3 sequences, with under 55% found just once. The CDR3 covers 20 residues. V was clipped by 4 bases and J by 10 bases; unmatched bases: 23. The V gene's germline CDR1 is MNHEY and CDR2 SVGAGI. The chain employs TRBV6-5 and TRBJ2-1; TRBD2 aligns across 12 bases. The origin of this receptor is a woman aged 55-69 years in good health. The sample consisted of blood. The CDR3 DNA reads as TGTGCCAGCAGTTTTCCCTCGACTAGCGGGAGCGGCCCCAGCTCCTACGAGCAGTTCTTC. This gives the protein CASSFPSTSGSGPSSYEQFF.